What follows are 2 T cell receptor beta chains derived from one specimen sequenced in a study of blood T cell repertoires in COVID-19. Assay: immunoSEQ multiplex PCR; the TCRdb copy retains only in-frame clones and omits some. Here the sample spans roughly 430,000 clones, around 90% being singletons. The specimen was PBMCs or T cells enriched from blood (not recorded which). The receptors derive from a woman between 35 and 50 years old with acute COVID-19.

The rearrangement uses TRBV9 and TRBJ1-4, with 10 bases that match TRBD1. The CDR3 has 15 amino acids. CDR1 and CDR2 from the germline V gene are SGDLS and YYNGEE. V was pared by 0 bases and J by 5 bases, with 1 base of the junction left unmatched. The CDR3 reads CASSVGGQGNEKLFF. The CDR3 nucleotides are TGTGCCAGCAGCGTAGGGGGACAGGGGAATGAAAAACTGTTTTTT.

The chain is built from TRBV9 and TRBJ2-3; D might be TRBD1 (5 bases). Germline CDR1 SGDLS, CDR2 YYNGEE. This CDR3 is built from 14 residues. Trimming removed 3 bases from V and 6 bases from J, with 14 bases in between. The CDR3: CASSDLQGYDTQYF. CDR3 nucleotide sequence: TGTGCCAGCAGCGACCTTCAGGGTTACGATACGCAGTATTTT.